One and the same sample provided the 16 T cell receptor beta chains below, sequenced in a study of blood T cell repertoires in COVID-19. Produced via immunoSEQ multiplex PCR; TCRdb's table is partial and in-frame only. Of 150,000 to 200,000 clones in the sample, about 85% were seen once. Sample: peripheral blood. These receptors were obtained from a woman aged 40 to 50 with COVID-19, enrolled during active disease.

A note on this clone: Other DNA sequences within the sample encode an identical CDR3. The chain uses TRBV7-9 and TRBJ1-1; D not resolved. Germline loops: CDR1 SEHNR, CDR2 FQNEAQ (reference sequence). The CDR3 covers 14 residues. V was pared by 1 base and J by 5 bases, with 11 bases between. The CDR3 sequence is CASSLGGGGTEAFF. In DNA form, the CDR3 reads TGTGCCAGCAGCTTAGGTGGAGGTGGTACTGAAGCTTTCTTT.

The chain couples TRBV6-6 to TRBJ1-5; D gene uncertain. CDR3 size: 16 residues. Trimming removed 7 bases from V and 5 bases from J, with 21 bases in between. CDR1 is MNHNY and CDR2 is SVGAGI in the germline V gene (reference sequence). CDR3 in DNA: TGTGCCAGCAAACCCCTAAAGGGAGGGCAGGATCAGCCCCAGCATTTT. It codes for CASKPLKGGQDQPQHF.

The J gene is TRBJ1-3, the V gene TRBV4-1; no reliable D call. Trimming removed 3 bases from V and 7 bases from J, with 16 bases in between. Germline V gene sequence: CDR1 MGHRA, CDR2 YSYEKL. The CDR3 runs to 15 residues. The CDR3 DNA follows: TGCGCCAGCAGCCACCTATTAAGAAGCTGGAACACCATATATTTT. It translates to CASSHLLRSWNTIYF.

The rearrangement links TRBV2 to TRBJ2-7; 7 nucleotides line up with TRBD1. V shed 2 bases and J 2 bases; nucleotides not matched to a gene: 15. The germline V gene encodes CDR1 SNHLY and CDR2 FYNNEI. The CDR3 covers 18 residues. CDR3 DNA: TGTGCCAGCAGTGAATACAGGGGTAGGCAGGGGTACACCTACGAGCAGTACTTC. Amino acid sequence: CASSEYRGRQGYTYEQYF.

This clone was seen more than once but under ten times. The chain is built from TRBV2 and TRBJ1-4; 8 bases are a match to TRBD1. This CDR3 contains 14 residues. Trimming cost V 6 bases and J 8 bases; bases outside gene matches: 8. Germline V CDR1 and CDR2: SNHLY, FYNNEI. The CDR3 DNA reads as TGTGCCAGCAGCGGACAGGGAGGTTACGAAAAACTGTTTTTT. Translated, it gives CASSGQGGYEKLFF.

This clone came up a few times. J is TRBJ1-2 and V is TRBV27; unclear D gene. The germline V gene encodes CDR1 MNHEY and CDR2 SMNVEV (reference sequence). With 6 bases removed from V and 1 base from J, the gap between germline ends came to 15 bases. The CDR3 length is 15 residues. The CDR3 nucleotides are TGTGCCAGCAGATCCTTACAGAGAATTAACTATGGCTACACCTTC. It encodes CASRSLQRINYGYTF.

The chain has TRBV6-5 and TRBJ1-1, with TRBD1 matching 7 bases. This CDR3 contains 12 residues. CDR1 MNHEY and CDR2 SVGAGI come from the germline V gene. Trimming at V came to 5 bases and at J to 11 bases, leaving 8 bases not matched to a gene. The CDR3 DNA sequence: TGTGCCAGCAGTCGACAGGGCAAGGTGGCTTTCTTT. Translating gives CASSRQGKVAFF.

This clone turned up a few times. The same CDR3 arises from other DNA sequences in this sample as well. The rearrangement joins TRBV4-3 to TRBJ1-4; D not certain. Germline CDR1 reads LGHNA; CDR2 reads YSLEER. This CDR3 is 15 amino acids long. The V end was cut by 0 bases, the J end by 0 bases, with 5 bases between. The CDR3 here is CASSQDGATNEKLFF. The CDR3 DNA follows: TGCGCCAGCAGCCAAGATGGAGCAACTAATGAAAAACTGTTTTTT.

This clone has a handful of counts. The rearrangement uses TRBV12-3 or TRBV12-4 and TRBJ1-6; 7 bases are shared with TRBD1. V shed 6 bases, J shed 10 bases, and the junction held 6 bases outside the gene matches. This CDR3 comprises 13 residues. CDR3 residues: CASSQQQGSPLHF. The DNA of the CDR3 is TGTGCCAGCAGCCAACAACAGGGGTCACCCCTCCACTTT.

This clone came up once. The gene calls are TRBV2 and TRBJ1-2; possible D gene TRBD1, 6 bases. Germline lookup yields CDR1 SNHLY and CDR2 FYNNEI. With 2 bases removed from V and 2 bases from J, the gap between germline ends came to 12 bases. The CDR3 loop spans 15 amino acids. CDR3 nucleotides: TGTGCCAGCAGTGAAAGGGGGTTGACGAACTATGGCTACACCTTC. This codes for CASSERGLTNYGYTF.

This clone appeared a few times. CDR3 sequence reads: CSGGQADYGYTF. In DNA, the CDR3 is TGCAGCGGGGGACAGGCGGACTATGGCTACACCTTC. The chain couples TRBV29-1 to TRBJ1-2, with 8 bases identical to TRBD1. Germline CDR1 reads SQVTM; CDR2 reads ANQGSEA. CDR3 length equals 12 residues. The trim removed 7 bases at V and 3 bases at J, leaving 4 bases unmatched.

V and J are TRBV3-1 (or the pseudogene TRBV3-2) and TRBJ2-1, with TRBD1 as a possible D gene (6 bases). Germline V lookup: CDR1 LGHDT, CDR2 YNNKEL (reference sequence). V was clipped by 0 bases and J by 5 bases, with 14 bases between them. The CDR3 extends over 16 amino acids. The CDR3 nucleotides are TGTGCCAGCAGCCAAGAAAACAGGGATAGGGACAATGAGCAGTTCTTC. Translated: CASSQENRDRDNEQFF.

The chain has TRBV15 and TRBJ1-2; TRBD1 aligns across 9 bases. This CDR3 spans 16 amino acids. Germline loops: CDR1 LNHNV, CDR2 YYDKDF (reference sequence). Unmatched junction bases numbered 4, after V lost 0 bases and J lost 2 bases. The CDR3 protein is CATSRDGTGPNYGYTF. CDR3 nucleotide sequence: TGTGCCACCAGCAGAGATGGGACAGGGCCCAACTATGGCTACACCTTC.

The chain links TRBV6-2 or TRBV6-3 to TRBJ1-2, with unresolved D. CDR1 and CDR2 from the germline V gene are MNHEY and SVGEGT. The CDR3 totals 13 residues. V dropped 5 bases and J dropped 5 bases, with 12 bases sitting between them. DNA for the CDR3: TGTGCCAGCAGTGACGGCCGGGAGTATGGCTACACCTTC. It specifies CASSDGREYGYTF.

This chain links TRBV11-1 with TRBJ2-3; TRBD1 agrees at 10 bases. The germline V gene has CDR1 SGHAT and CDR2 FQDESV (reference sequence). CDR3 size: 16 residues. V was clipped by 6 bases and J by 0 bases; unmatched bases: 6. CDR3 nucleotide sequence: TGTGCCAGCAGGAGACAGGGGGCTAAGAGCACAGATACGCAGTATTTT. Protein product: CASRRQGAKSTDTQYF.

J is TRBJ1-2 and V is TRBV4-2; 7 bases align to TRBD1. CDR3 length equals 15 residues. V shed 2 bases, J shed 5 bases, and the junction held 8 bases outside the gene matches. Germline V gene data show CDR1 as LGHNA and CDR2 as YNFKEQ. CDR3 amino acids: CASSQSWDRGYGYTF. The DNA of the CDR3 is TGTGCCAGCAGCCAAAGTTGGGACAGAGGATATGGCTACACCTTC.